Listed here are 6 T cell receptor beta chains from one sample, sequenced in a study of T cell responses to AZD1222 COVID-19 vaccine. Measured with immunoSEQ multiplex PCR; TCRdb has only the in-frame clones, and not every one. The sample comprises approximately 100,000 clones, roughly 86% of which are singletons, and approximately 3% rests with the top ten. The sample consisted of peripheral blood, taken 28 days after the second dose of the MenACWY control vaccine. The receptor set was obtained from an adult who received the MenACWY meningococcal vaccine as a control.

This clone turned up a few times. CDR3 sequence: CASRINTGELFF. The CDR3 DNA reads TGTGCCAGCAGAATAAACACCGGGGAGCTGTTTTTT. The chain uses TRBV12-3 or TRBV12-4 and TRBJ2-2; D is ambiguous. Between the trimmed V and J ends, which lost 6 bases and 2 bases, there was a span of 4 bases. The CDR3 has 12 amino acids.

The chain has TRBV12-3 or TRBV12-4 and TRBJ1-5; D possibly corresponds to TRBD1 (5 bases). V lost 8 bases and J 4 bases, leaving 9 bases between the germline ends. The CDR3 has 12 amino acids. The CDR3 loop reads CASGRVNQPQHF. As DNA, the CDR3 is TGTGCCAGCGGCAGGGTGAATCAGCCCCAGCATTTT.

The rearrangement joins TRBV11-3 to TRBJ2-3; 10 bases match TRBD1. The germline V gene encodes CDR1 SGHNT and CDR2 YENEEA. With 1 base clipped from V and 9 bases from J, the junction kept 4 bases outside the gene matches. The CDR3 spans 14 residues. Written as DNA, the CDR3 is TGTGCCAGCAGCTTAGGACAGGGGGCCTCGACGCAGTATTTT. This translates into CASSLGQGASTQYF. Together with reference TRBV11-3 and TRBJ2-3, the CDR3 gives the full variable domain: EAGVVQSPRYKIIEKKQPVAFWCNPISGHNTLYWYLQNLGQGPELLIRYENEEAVDDSQLPKDRFSAERLKGVDSTLKIQPAELGDSAVYLCASSLGQGASTQYFGPGTRLTVL.

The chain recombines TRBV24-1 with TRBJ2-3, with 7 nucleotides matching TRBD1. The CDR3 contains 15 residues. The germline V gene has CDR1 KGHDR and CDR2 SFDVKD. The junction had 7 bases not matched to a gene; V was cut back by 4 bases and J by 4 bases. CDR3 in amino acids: CATSDPGQDSDTQYF. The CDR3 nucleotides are TGTGCCACCAGTGACCCCGGACAGGACTCAGATACGCAGTATTTT.

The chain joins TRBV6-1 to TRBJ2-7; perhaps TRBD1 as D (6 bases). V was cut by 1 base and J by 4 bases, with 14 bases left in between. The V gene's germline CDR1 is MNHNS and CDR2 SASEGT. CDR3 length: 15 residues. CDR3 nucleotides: TGTGCCAGCAGTGAAGGGGTGGACAGTCCTTACGAGCAGTACTTC. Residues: CASSEGVDSPYEQYF.

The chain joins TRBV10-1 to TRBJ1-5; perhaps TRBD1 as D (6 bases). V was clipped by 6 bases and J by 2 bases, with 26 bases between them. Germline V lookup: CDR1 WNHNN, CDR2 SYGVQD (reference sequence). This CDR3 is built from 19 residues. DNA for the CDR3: TGCGCCAGCAGCCCAGGACAGACAAACAGGGATTGGGGCAATCAGCCCCAGCATTTT. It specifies CASSPGQTNRDWGNQPQHF.